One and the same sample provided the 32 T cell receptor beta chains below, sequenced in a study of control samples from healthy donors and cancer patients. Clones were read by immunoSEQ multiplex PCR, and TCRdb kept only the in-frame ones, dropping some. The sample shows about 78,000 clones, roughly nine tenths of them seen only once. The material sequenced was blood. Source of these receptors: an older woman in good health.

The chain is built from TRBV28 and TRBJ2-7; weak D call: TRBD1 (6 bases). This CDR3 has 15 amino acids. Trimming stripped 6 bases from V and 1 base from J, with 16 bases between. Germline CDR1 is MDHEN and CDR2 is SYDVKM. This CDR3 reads CASSPGQLTSYEQYF. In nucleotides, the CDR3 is TGTGCCAGCAGCCCGGGACAATTAACGTCCTACGAGCAGTACTTC.

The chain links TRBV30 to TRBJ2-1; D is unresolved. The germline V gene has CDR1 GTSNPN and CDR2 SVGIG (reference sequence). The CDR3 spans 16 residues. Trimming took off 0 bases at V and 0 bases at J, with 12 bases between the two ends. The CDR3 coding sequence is TGTGCCTGGAGTGTACGAATAACCCACTCCTACAATGAGCAGTTCTTC. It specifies CAWSVRITHSYNEQFF. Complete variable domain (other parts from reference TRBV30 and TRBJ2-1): SQTIHQWPATLVQPVGSPLSLECTVEGTSNPNLYWYRQAAGRGLQLLFYSVGIGQISSEVPQNLSASRPQDRQFILSSKKLLLSDSGFYLCAWSVRITHSYNEQFFGPGTRLTVL.

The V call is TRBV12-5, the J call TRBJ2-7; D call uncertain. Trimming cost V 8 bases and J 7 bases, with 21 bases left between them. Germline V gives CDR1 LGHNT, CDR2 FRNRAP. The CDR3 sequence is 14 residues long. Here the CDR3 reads CASSSPARIREQYF. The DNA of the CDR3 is TGTGCTAGTTCCTCCCCCGCGCGGATTCGGGAGCAGTACTTC.

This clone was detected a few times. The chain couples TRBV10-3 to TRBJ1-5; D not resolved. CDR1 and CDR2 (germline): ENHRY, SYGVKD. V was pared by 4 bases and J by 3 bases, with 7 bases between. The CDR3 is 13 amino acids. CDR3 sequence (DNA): TGTGCCATCAGTGTAGGAAACAATCAGCCCCAGCATTTT. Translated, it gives CAISVGNNQPQHF.

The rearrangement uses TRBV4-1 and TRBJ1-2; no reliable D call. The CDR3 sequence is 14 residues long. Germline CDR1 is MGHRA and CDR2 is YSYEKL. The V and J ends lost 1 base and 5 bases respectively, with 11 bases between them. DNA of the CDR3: TGCGCCAGCAGCCAAGGAAGGGTTGGTTATGGCTACACCTTC. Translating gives CASSQGRVGYGYTF.

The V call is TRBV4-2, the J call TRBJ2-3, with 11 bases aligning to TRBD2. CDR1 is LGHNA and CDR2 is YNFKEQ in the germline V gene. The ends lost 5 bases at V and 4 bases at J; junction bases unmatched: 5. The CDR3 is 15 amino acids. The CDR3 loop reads CASSSLAGESDTQYF. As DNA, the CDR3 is TGTGCCAGCAGCTCACTAGCGGGAGAGTCAGATACGCAGTATTTT.

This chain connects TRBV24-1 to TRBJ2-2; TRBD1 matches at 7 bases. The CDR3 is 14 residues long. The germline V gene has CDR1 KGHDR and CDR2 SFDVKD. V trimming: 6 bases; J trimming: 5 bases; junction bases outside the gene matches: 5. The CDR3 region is CATSPTGYTGELFF. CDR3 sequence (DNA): TGTGCCACCAGTCCGACAGGGTATACCGGGGAGCTGTTTTTT.

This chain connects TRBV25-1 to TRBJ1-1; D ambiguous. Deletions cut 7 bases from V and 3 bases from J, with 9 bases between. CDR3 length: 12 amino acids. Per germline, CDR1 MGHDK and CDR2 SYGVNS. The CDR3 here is CASTTEYTEAFF. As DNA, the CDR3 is TGTGCCAGCACCACGGAGTACACTGAAGCTTTCTTT.

The chain's CDR3 is CASSLPSRGSNYNSPLHF. The CDR3 coding sequence is TGTGCCAGCAGCTTGCCGTCCAGGGGGTCCAACTATAATTCACCCCTCCACTTT. V and J are TRBV5-4 and TRBJ1-6; 7 nucleotides align to TRBD1. V dropped 1 base and J dropped 3; count of bases not matched to a gene: 10. Germline assignment: CDR1 SGHNT and CDR2 YYREEE (reference sequence). This CDR3 contains 18 residues.

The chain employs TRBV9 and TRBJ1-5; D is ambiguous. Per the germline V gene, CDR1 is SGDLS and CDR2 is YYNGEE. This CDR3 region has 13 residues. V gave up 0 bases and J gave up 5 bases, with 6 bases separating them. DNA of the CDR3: TGTGCCAGCAGCGTAGAGTGGGATCAGCCCCAGCATTTT. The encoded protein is CASSVEWDQPQHF.

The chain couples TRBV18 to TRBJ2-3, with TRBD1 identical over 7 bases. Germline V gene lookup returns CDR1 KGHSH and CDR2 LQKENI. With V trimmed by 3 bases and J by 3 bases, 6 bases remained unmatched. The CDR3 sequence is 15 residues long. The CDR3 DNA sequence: TGTGCCAGCTCACCGAGGGGACAGACAACAGATACGCAGTATTTT. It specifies CASSPRGQTTDTQYF.

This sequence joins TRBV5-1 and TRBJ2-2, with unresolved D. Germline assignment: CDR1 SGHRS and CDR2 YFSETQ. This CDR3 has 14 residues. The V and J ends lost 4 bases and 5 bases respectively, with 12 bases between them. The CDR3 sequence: CASSPLGTTGELFF. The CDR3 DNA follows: TGCGCCAGCAGCCCCCTGGGTACGACCGGGGAGCTGTTTTTT.

The CDR3 here is CATSTSPRREGNTEAFF. The DNA for the CDR3 is TGTGCCACCAGCACCTCCCCACGCCGGGAGGGGAACACTGAAGCTTTCTTT. The J gene is TRBJ1-1, the V gene TRBV15; no firm D call. Trimming took 4 bases from V and 1 from J, leaving 19 bases between them. CDR3 size: 17 residues. Germline CDR1 reads LNHNV; CDR2 reads YYDKDF (reference sequence). The entire variable domain, with the rest obtained from reference TRBV15 and TRBJ1-1, is as follows: DAMVIQNPRYQVTQFGKPVTLSCSQTLNHNVMYWYQQKSSQAPKLLFHYYDKDFNNEADTPDNFQSRRPNTSFCFLDIRSPGLGDTAMYLCATSTSPRREGNTEAFFGQGTRLTVV.

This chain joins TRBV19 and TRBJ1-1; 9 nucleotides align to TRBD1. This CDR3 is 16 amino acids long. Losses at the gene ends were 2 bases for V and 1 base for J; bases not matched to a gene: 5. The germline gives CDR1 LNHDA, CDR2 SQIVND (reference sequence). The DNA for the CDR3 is TGTGCCAGTAGTATATTTAAGGGACAGGGGAACACTGAAGCTTTCTTT. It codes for CASSIFKGQGNTEAFF. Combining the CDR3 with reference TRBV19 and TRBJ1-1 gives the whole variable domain DGGITQSPKYLFRKEGQNVTLSCEQNLNHDAMYWYRQDPGQGLRLIYYSQIVNDFQKGDIAEGYSVSREKKESFPLTVTSAQKNPTAFYLCASSIFKGQGNTEAFFGQGTRLTVV.

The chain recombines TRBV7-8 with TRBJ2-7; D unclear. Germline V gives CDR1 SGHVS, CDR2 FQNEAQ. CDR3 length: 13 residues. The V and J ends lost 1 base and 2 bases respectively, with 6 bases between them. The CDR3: CASSLVGAYEQYF. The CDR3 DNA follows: TGTGCCAGCAGCTTAGTGGGCGCCTACGAGCAGTACTTC.

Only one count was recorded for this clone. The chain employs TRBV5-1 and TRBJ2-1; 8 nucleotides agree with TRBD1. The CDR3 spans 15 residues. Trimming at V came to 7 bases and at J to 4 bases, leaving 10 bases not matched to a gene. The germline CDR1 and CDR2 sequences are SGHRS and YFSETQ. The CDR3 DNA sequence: TGCGCCAGCTCCTCACAGGGGGGCGGATACAATGAGCAGTTCTTC. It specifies CASSSQGGGYNEQFF.

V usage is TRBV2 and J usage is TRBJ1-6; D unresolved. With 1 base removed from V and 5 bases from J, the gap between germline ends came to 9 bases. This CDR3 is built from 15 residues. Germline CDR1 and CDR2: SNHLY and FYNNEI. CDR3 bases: TGTGCCAGCAGTGAAGGGTCACCTAATAATTCACCCCTCCACTTT. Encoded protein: CASSEGSPNNSPLHF.

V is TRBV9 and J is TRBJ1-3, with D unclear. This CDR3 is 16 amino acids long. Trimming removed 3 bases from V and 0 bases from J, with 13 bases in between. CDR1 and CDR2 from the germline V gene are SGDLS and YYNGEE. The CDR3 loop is CASSAGRSGSGNTIYF. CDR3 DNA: TGTGCCAGCAGCGCCGGGAGGTCGGGCTCTGGAAACACCATATATTTT. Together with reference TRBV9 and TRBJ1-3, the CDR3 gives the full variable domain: DSGVTQTPKHLITATGQRVTLRCSPRSGDLSVYWYQQSLDQGLQFLIQYYNGEERAKGNILERFSAQQFPDLHSELNLSSLELGDSALYFCASSAGRSGSGNTIYFGEGSWLTVV.

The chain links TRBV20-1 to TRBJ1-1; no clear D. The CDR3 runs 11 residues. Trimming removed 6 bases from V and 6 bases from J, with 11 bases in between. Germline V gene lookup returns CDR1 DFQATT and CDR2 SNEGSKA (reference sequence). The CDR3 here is CSAPIGAEAFF. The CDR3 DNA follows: TGCAGTGCCCCCATTGGTGCTGAAGCTTTCTTT.

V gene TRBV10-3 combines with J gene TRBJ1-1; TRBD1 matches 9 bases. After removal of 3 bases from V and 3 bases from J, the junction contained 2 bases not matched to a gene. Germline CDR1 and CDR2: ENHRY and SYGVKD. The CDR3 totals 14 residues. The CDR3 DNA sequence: TGTGCCATCAGTGAACAGGGGGCTGACACTGAAGCTTTCTTT. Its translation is CAISEQGADTEAFF.

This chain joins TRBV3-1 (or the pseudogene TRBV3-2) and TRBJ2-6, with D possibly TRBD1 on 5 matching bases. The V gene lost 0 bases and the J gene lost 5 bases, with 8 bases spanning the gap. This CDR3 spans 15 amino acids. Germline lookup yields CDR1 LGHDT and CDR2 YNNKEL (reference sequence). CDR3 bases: TGTGCCAGCAGCCAAGAAAAGGGGCGGGCCAACGTCCTGACTTTC. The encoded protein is CASSQEKGRANVLTF.

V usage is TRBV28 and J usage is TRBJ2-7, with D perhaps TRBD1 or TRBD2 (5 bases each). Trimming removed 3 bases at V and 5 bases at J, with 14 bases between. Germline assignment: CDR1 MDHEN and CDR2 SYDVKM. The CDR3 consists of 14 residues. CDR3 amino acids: CASSLRARAHEQYF. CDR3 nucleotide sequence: TGTGCCAGCAGTTTGAGGGCCAGGGCACACGAGCAGTACTTC.

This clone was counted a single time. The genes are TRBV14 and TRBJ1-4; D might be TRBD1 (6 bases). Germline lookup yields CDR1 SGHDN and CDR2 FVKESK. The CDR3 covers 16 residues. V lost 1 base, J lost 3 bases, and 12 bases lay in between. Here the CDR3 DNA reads TGTGCCAGCAGCCAAGGGACAGTGGGGCCTAATGAAAAACTGTTTTTT. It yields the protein CASSQGTVGPNEKLFF. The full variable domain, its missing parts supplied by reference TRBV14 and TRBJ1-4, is EAGVTQFPSHSVIEKGQTVTLRCDPISGHDNLYWYRRVMGKEIKFLLHFVKESKQDESGMPNNRFLAERTGGTYSTLKVQPAELEDSGVYFCASSQGTVGPNEKLFFGSGTQLSVL.

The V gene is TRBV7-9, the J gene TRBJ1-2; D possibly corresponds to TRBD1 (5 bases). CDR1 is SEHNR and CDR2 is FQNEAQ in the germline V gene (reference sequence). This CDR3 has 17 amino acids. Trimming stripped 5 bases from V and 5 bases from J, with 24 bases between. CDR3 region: CASSPLLGAGGEYGYTF. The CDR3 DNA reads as TGTGCCAGCAGCCCACTACTAGGGGCGGGGGGGGAATATGGCTACACCTTC.

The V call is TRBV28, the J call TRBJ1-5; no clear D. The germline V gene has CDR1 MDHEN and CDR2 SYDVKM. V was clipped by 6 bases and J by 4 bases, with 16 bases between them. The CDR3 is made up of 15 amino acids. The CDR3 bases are TGTGCCAGCAGGACTCGGACCGGGCCTAATCAGCCCCAGCATTTT. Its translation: CASRTRTGPNQPQHF.

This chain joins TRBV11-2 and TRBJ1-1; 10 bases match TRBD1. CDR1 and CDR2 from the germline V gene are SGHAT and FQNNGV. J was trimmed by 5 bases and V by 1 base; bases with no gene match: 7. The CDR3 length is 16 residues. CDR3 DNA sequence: TGTGCCAGCAGCTTAGGGACAGGGGGAGTGTGGACTGAAGCTTTCTTT. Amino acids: CASSLGTGGVWTEAFF.

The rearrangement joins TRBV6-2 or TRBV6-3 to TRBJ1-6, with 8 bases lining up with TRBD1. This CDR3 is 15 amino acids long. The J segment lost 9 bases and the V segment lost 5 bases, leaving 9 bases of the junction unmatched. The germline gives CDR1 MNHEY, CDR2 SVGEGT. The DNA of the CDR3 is TGTGCCAGCAGTACCTACAGGGGGAAGCGTTCACCCCTCCACTTT. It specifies CASSTYRGKRSPLHF.

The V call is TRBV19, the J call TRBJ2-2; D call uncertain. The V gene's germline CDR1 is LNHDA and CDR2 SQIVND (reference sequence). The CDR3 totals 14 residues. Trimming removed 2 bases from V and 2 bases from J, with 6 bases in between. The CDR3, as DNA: TGTGCCAGTAGTATACTCCGTAACACCGGGGAGCTGTTTTTT. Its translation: CASSILRNTGELFF.

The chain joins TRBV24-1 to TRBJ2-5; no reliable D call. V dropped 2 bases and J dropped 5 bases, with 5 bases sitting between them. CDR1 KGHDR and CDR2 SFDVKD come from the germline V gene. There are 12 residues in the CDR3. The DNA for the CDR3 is TGTGCCACCAGTGATTCCGGGGAGACCCAGTACTTC. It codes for CATSDSGETQYF.

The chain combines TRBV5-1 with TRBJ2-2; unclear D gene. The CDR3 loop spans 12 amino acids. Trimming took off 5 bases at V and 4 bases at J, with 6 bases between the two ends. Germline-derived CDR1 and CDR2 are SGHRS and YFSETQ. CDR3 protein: CASRPITGELFF. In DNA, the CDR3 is TGCGCCAGCAGGCCGATCACCGGGGAGCTGTTTTTT.

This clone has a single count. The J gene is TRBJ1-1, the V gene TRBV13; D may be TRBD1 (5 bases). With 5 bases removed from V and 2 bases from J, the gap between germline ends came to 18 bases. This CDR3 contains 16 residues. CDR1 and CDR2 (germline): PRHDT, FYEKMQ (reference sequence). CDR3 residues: CASSRGTYEGNTEAFF. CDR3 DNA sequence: TGTGCCAGCAGCAGGGGAACTTATGAGGGAAACACTGAAGCTTTCTTT. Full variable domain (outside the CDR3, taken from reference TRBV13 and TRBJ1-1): AAGVIQSPRHLIKEKRETATLKCYPIPRHDTVYWYQQGPGQDPQFLISFYEKMQSDKGSIPDRFSAQQFSDYHSELNMSSLELGDSALYFCASSRGTYEGNTEAFFGQGTRLTVV.

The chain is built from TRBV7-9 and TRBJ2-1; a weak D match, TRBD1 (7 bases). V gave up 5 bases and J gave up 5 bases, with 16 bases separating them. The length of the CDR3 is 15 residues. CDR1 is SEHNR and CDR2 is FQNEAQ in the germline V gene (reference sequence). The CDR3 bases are TGTGCCAGCAGCCCGGCGGGGACAGCGAACAATGAGCAGTTCTTC. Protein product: CASSPAGTANNEQFF.